These 23 T cell receptor beta chains originate from one sample sequenced in a study of blood T cell repertoires in COVID-19. Clones were read by immunoSEQ multiplex PCR, and TCRdb kept only the in-frame ones, dropping some. Among about 32,000 clones listed, about nine tenths were seen once. The specimen sequenced was peripheral blood. Receptors originate from a man aged 60 to 75 with active COVID-19.

This clone has a single count. The chain recombines TRBV19 with TRBJ2-5, with 7 bases aligning to TRBD2. Unmatched junction bases numbered 15, after V lost 6 bases and J lost 2 bases. Germline CDR1 and CDR2: LNHDA and SQIVND (reference sequence). This CDR3 comprises 17 residues. The CDR3 spells CASRGRGRSGEQETQYF. DNA of the CDR3: TGTGCCAGTAGGGGCCGGGGTCGAAGCGGGGAACAAGAGACCCAGTACTTC.

V and J are TRBV4-1 and TRBJ2-2; 10 positions match TRBD2. Losses at the gene ends were 8 bases for V and 5 bases for J; bases not matched to a gene: 5. CDR3 length: 14 residues. CDR1 and CDR2 from the germline V gene are MGHRA and YSYEKL. The CDR3 DNA sequence: TGCGCCAGCGGACTAGCGGTAGGGACCGGGGAGCTGTTTTTT. Amino acids: CASGLAVGTGELFF.

The V call is TRBV9, the J call TRBJ2-1; 14 bases are shared with TRBD2. The CDR3 has 16 amino acids. CDR1 and CDR2 (germline): SGDLS, YYNGEE. Trimming at V came to 7 bases and at J to 5 bases, leaving 8 bases not matched to a gene. DNA for the CDR3: TGTGCCAGCCGAACGGGACTAGCGGGAGTCCACAATGAGCAGTTCTTC. It yields the protein CASRTGLAGVHNEQFF. Full variable domain (rest looked up from reference TRBV9 and TRBJ2-1): DSGVTQTPKHLITATGQRVTLRCSPRSGDLSVYWYQQSLDQGLQFLIQYYNGEERAKGNILERFSAQQFPDLHSELNLSSLELGDSALYFCASRTGLAGVHNEQFFGPGTRLTVL.

The gene calls are TRBV5-4 and TRBJ2-6; 11 bases are shared with TRBD1. V lost 4 bases and J lost 3; bases outside the gene matches: 9. The CDR3 spans 18 residues. Germline V gives CDR1 SGHNT, CDR2 YYREEE (reference sequence). Here the CDR3 reads CASSRPGQGALGANVLTF. The CDR3 DNA follows: TGTGCCAGCAGCCGCCCAGGACAGGGGGCGCTTGGGGCCAACGTCCTGACTTTC.

The chain joins TRBV9 to TRBJ2-1; possibly TRBD1 for D (6 bases). Trimming shortened V by 0 bases and J by 8 bases, and 9 bases separated the two germline ends. The CDR3 has 13 amino acids. The V gene's germline CDR1 is SGDLS and CDR2 YYNGEE. As DNA, the CDR3 is TGTGCCAGCAGCGTAGCCCCAGGGGATGAGCAGTTCTTC. This translates into CASSVAPGDEQFF. The whole variable domain, remainder taken from reference TRBV9 and TRBJ2-1, is DSGVTQTPKHLITATGQRVTLRCSPRSGDLSVYWYQQSLDQGLQFLIQYYNGEERAKGNILERFSAQQFPDLHSELNLSSLELGDSALYFCASSVAPGDEQFFGPGTRLTVL.

The V gene is TRBV19, the J gene TRBJ1-4; TRBD1 aligns across 9 bases. The CDR3 covers 16 residues. In germline, CDR1 is LNHDA, CDR2 SQIVND (reference sequence). The junction had 7 bases not matched to a gene; V was cut back by 5 bases and J by 3 bases. The CDR3 coding sequence is TGTGCCAGTAGTCCCGGGACAGGGAATGCTAATGAAAAACTGTTTTTT. Its protein product is CASSPGTGNANEKLFF.

This clone has just a few counts. The rearrangement joins TRBV7-2 to TRBJ1-2, with D uncertain. This CDR3 has 15 residues. CDR1 is SGHTA, CDR2 FQGNSA, per germline. V was trimmed by 2 bases and J by 7 bases, leaving 17 bases between them. The chain's CDR3 is CASSLTSSMPTGYTF. For the CDR3, the DNA is TGTGCCAGCAGCTTAACCTCTTCTATGCCCACTGGCTACACCTTC.

The chain uses TRBV7-9 and TRBJ2-3, with 11 bases that match TRBD2. CDR3 length: 18 residues. Germline trimming cut 5 bases from V and 2 bases from J; bases unmatched to any gene: 12. Germline CDR1 SEHNR, CDR2 FQNEAQ (reference sequence). The CDR3 sequence is CASSPELGTSGFTDTQYF. The CDR3 nucleotides read TGTGCCAGCAGCCCAGAACTAGGGACTAGCGGATTCACAGATACGCAGTATTTT.

This clone was detected only once. This sequence joins TRBV24-1 and TRBJ1-2; the D gene is possibly TRBD1 (5 bases). The CDR3 runs 16 residues. The germline V gene has CDR1 KGHDR and CDR2 SFDVKD. Trimming cost V 1 base and J 1 base, with 12 bases left between them. The CDR3 reads CATSDFLGEGNYGYTF. The DNA for the CDR3 is TGTGCCACCAGTGATTTTCTGGGGGAGGGTAACTATGGCTACACCTTC.

V and J are TRBV6-2 or TRBV6-3 and TRBJ2-2; TRBD1 agrees at 8 bases. J was trimmed by 3 bases and V by 5 bases; bases with no gene match: 5. This CDR3 comprises 15 residues. Germline CDR1 is MNHEY and CDR2 is SVGEGT. The CDR3 sequence is CASSPGQEYTGELFF. The DNA for the CDR3 is TGTGCCAGCAGTCCGGGACAGGAATACACCGGGGAGCTGTTTTTT.

The chain uses TRBV2 and TRBJ2-1; D unresolved. Germline assignment: CDR1 SNHLY and CDR2 FYNNEI. CDR3 length equals 14 residues. V lost 7 bases and J 0 bases, leaving 10 bases between the germline ends. CDR3 region: CASIGVSSYNEQFF. Here the CDR3 DNA reads TGTGCCAGCATTGGTGTGAGCTCCTACAATGAGCAGTTCTTC.

This sequence joins TRBV3-1 (or the pseudogene TRBV3-2) and TRBJ2-5, with a weak D call TRBD2 (7 bases). The CDR3 is made up of 18 amino acids. Germline V gene sequence: CDR1 LGHDT, CDR2 YNNKEL (reference sequence). Trimming pared 4 bases from V and 2 bases from J, leaving 23 bases between. This CDR3 reads CASSPTSGGGGGQETQYF. The CDR3, as DNA: TGTGCCAGCAGCCCGACTTCGGGCGGGGGAGGGGGACAAGAGACCCAGTACTTC.

This chain uses TRBV5-4 with TRBJ1-2; TRBD1 might be the D (5 bases). The CDR3 length is 13 residues. The V gene's germline CDR1 is SGHNT and CDR2 YYREEE (reference sequence). V lost 4 bases to trimming and J lost 2 bases, with 9 bases between them. The CDR3 DNA sequence: TGTGCCAGCAGCCCGGACATCAACTATGGCTACACCTTC. This encodes CASSPDINYGYTF.

The gene calls are TRBV29-1 and TRBJ1-5; TRBD1 agrees at 7 bases. The CDR3 covers 12 residues. The V gene's germline CDR1 is SQVTM and CDR2 ANQGSEA. V lost 6 bases to trimming and J lost 3 bases; unmatched junction nucleotides: 2. CDR3 sequence: CSVGTDNQPQHF. In nucleotides, the CDR3 is TGCAGCGTGGGGACAGACAATCAGCCCCAGCATTTT.

J is TRBJ2-7 and V is TRBV9, with 7 bases identical to TRBD1. Germline loops: CDR1 SGDLS, CDR2 YYNGEE. This CDR3 has 13 residues. The V segment lost 5 bases and the J segment 3 bases; nucleotides outside the gene matches: 5. The chain's CDR3 is CASRQGQFYEQYF. In DNA form, the CDR3 reads TGTGCCAGCAGACAGGGACAGTTCTACGAGCAGTACTTC.

This clone showed up just once. V gene TRBV27 combines with J gene TRBJ2-1, with 7 bases fitting TRBD1. The CDR3 covers 15 residues. The V and J ends lost 5 bases and 4 bases, in that order; junction bases with no gene match: 8. Germline V CDR1 and CDR2: MNHEY, SMNVEV (reference sequence). The DNA of the CDR3 is TGTGCCAGCAGTCAGGGACAGCAATCTTACAATGAGCAGTTCTTC. Its translation: CASSQGQQSYNEQFF.

This clone came up a few times. The chain combines TRBV7-9 with TRBJ2-1; TRBD2 matches 13 bases. The junction had 8 bases not matched to a gene; V was cut back by 5 bases and J by 13 bases. Germline values: CDR1 SEHNR, CDR2 FQNEAQ (reference sequence). This CDR3 is built from 14 residues. The CDR3 here is CASSGSGTSGIQFF. Written as DNA, the CDR3 is TGTGCCAGCAGCGGATCCGGGACTAGCGGGATACAGTTCTTC.

J is TRBJ1-4 and V is TRBV2, with TRBD1 as a possible D gene (6 bases). The CDR3 length is 17 residues. Per the germline V gene, CDR1 is SNHLY and CDR2 is FYNNEI. The ends were cut back, 5 bases at V and 5 bases at J, with 21 bases in the middle. CDR3 residues: CASSSHILTGQNEKLFF. The CDR3 region has the DNA TGTGCCAGCAGTTCCCACATTTTGACAGGACAGAATGAAAAACTGTTTTTT.

The CDR3 spells CASSLLAGTPRNEQFF. The CDR3 DNA reads TGTGCCAGCAGCTTATTAGCGGGGACCCCTCGGAATGAGCAGTTCTTC. The J gene is TRBJ2-1, the V gene TRBV7-2; TRBD2 matches 8 bases. Germline V gene lookup returns CDR1 SGHTA and CDR2 FQGNSA. The V gene end was trimmed by 2 bases and the J gene end by 7 bases; junction bases not matched to a gene: 10. This CDR3 has 16 residues.

V and J are TRBV2 and TRBJ2-1, with TRBD2 matching 13 bases. The ends lost 4 bases at V and 8 bases at J; junction bases unmatched: 5. Germline V gene lookup returns CDR1 SNHLY and CDR2 FYNNEI. This CDR3 has 15 amino acids. The CDR3: CASSAGTSGVYEQFF. The DNA of the CDR3 is TGTGCCAGCAGTGCAGGGACTAGCGGGGTTTATGAGCAGTTCTTC.

V and J are TRBV7-3 and TRBJ2-1; tentative D call: TRBD1 (6 bases). Germline values: CDR1 SGHTA, CDR2 FQGTGA. Between the trimmed V and J ends, which lost 2 bases and 6 bases, there was a span of 11 bases. The CDR3 extends over 14 amino acids. The CDR3 loop is CASSLGGRSNEQFF. The CDR3 bases are TGTGCCAGCAGCTTAGGGGGCCGATCCAATGAGCAGTTCTTC. Filled out from reference TRBV7-3 and TRBJ2-1, the complete variable domain reads GAGVSQTPSNKVTEKGKYVELRCDPISGHTALYWYRQSLGQGPEFLIYFQGTGAADDSGLPNDRFFAVRPEGSVSTLKIQRTERGDSAVYLCASSLGGRSNEQFFGPGTRLTVL.

This chain links TRBV10-3 with TRBJ2-3, with D perhaps TRBD2 (6 bases). Trimming removed 6 bases at V and 11 bases at J, with 12 bases between. CDR1 ENHRY and CDR2 SYGVKD come from the germline V gene. CDR3 length equals 11 residues. CDR3: CAISGGPQQYF. Here the CDR3 DNA reads TGTGCCATCAGCGGGGGACCCCAGCAGTATTTT.

CDR3 sequence: CASSVGTSGYEQYF. DNA of the CDR3: TGTGCCAGCAGCGTAGGGACTAGCGGTTACGAGCAGTACTTC. The chain uses TRBV9 and TRBJ2-7; the match to TRBD2 covers 10 bases. The J segment lost 4 bases and the V segment lost 0 bases, leaving 1 base of the junction unmatched. Germline-derived CDR1 and CDR2 are SGDLS and YYNGEE. This CDR3 has 14 residues.